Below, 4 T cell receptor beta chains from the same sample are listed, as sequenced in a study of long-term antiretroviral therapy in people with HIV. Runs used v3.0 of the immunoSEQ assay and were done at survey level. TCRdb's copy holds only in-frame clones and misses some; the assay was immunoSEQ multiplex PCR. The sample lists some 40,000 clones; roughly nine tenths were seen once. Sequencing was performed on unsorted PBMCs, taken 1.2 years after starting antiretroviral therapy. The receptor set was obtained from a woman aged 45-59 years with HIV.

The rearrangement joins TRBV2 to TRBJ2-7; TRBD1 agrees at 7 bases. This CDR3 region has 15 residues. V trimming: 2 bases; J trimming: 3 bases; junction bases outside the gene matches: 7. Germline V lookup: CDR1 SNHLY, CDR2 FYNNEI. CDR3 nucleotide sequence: TGTGCCAGCAGTGAAAGTCGACAGGGCAGCTACGAGCAGTACTTC. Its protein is CASSESRQGSYEQYF.

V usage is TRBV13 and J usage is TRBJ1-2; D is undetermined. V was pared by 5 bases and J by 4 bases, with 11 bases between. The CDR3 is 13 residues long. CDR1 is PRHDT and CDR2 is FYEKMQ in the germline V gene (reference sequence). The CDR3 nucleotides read TGTGCCAGCAGCCTTGGACGGATCTATGGCTACACCTTC. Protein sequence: CASSLGRIYGYTF.

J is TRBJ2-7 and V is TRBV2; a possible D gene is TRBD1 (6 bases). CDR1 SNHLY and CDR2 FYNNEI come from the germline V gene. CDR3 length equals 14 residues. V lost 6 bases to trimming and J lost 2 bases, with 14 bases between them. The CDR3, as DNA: TGTGCCAGCAGATTACGGGACAACACCTACGAGCAGTACTTC. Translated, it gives CASRLRDNTYEQYF.

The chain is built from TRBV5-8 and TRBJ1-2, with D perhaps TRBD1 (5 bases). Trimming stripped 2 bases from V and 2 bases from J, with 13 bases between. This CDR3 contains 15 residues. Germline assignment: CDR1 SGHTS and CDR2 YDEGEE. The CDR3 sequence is CASSFFGGINYGYTF. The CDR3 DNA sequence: TGTGCCAGCAGCTTCTTCGGGGGTATAAACTATGGCTACACCTTC.